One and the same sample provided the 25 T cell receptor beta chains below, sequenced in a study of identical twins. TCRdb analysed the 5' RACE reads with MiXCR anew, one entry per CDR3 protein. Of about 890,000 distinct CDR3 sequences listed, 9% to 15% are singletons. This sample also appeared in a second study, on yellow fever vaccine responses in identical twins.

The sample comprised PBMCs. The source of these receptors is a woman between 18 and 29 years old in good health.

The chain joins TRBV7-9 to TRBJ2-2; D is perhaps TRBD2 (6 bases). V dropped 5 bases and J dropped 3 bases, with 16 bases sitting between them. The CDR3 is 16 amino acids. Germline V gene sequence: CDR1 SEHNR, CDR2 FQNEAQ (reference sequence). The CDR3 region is CASSPERAGYTGELFF. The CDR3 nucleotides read TGTGCCAGCAGCCCCGAGCGGGCGGGGTACACCGGGGAGCTGTTTTTT.

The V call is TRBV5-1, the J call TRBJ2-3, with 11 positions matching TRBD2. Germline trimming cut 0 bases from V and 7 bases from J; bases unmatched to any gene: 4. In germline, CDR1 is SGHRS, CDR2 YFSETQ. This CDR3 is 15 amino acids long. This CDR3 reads CASSLGLAGLNTQYF. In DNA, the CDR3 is TGCGCCAGCAGCTTGGGACTAGCGGGGTTGAATACGCAGTATTTT.

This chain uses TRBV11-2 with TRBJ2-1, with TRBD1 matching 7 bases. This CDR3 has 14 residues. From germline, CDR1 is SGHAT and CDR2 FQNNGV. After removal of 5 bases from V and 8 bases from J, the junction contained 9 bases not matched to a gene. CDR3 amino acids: CASSTYRGADEQFF. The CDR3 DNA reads TGTGCCAGCAGCACCTACAGGGGAGCCGATGAGCAGTTCTTC. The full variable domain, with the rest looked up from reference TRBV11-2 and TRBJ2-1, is EAGVAQSPRYKIIEKRQSVAFWCNPISGHATLYWYQQILGQGPKLLIQFQNNGVVDDSQLPKDRFSAERLKGVDSTLKIQPAKLEDSAVYLCASSTYRGADEQFFGPGTRLTVL.

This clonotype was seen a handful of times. CDR3 in amino acids: CAITGQGVLGSYNEQFF. The CDR3 coding sequence is TGTGCCATCACTGGACAGGGGGTGTTAGGTTCCTACAATGAGCAGTTCTTC. The chain couples TRBV10-3 to TRBJ2-1, with 10 positions matching TRBD1. The CDR3 runs 17 residues. Losses at the gene ends were 7 bases for V and 1 base for J; bases not matched to a gene: 10. CDR1 is ENHRY and CDR2 is SYGVKD in the germline V gene.

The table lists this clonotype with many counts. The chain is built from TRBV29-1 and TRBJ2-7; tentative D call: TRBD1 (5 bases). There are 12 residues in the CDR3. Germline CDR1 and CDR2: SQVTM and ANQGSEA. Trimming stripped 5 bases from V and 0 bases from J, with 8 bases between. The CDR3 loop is CSVLDSSYEQYF. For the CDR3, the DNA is TGCAGCGTTTTAGACAGCTCCTACGAGCAGTACTTC.

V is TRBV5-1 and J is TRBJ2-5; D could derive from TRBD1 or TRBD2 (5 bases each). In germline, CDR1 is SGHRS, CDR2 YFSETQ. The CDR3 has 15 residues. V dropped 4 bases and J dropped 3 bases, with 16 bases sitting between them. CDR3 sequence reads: CASSPRRDDKETQYF. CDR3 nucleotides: TGCGCCAGCAGCCCCAGAAGGGACGACAAAGAGACCCAGTACTTC.

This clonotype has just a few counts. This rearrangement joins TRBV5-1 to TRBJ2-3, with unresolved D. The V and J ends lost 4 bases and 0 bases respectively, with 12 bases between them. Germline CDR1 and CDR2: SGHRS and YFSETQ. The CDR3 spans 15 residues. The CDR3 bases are TGCGCCAGCAGCCCCGACGGAATAAGCACAGATACGCAGTATTTT. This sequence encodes CASSPDGISTDTQYF. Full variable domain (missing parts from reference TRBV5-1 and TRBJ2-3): KAGVTQTPRYLIKTRGQQVTLSCSPISGHRSVSWYQQTPGQGLQFLFEYFSETQRNKGNFPGRFSGRQFSNSRSEMNVSTLELGDSALYLCASSPDGISTDTQYFGPGTRLTVL.

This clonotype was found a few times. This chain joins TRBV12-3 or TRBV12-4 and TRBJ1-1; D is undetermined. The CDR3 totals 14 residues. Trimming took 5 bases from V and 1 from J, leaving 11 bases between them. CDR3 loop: CASSSDTRNTEAFF. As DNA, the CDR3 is TGTGCCAGCAGTAGCGACACGCGGAACACTGAAGCTTTCTTT.

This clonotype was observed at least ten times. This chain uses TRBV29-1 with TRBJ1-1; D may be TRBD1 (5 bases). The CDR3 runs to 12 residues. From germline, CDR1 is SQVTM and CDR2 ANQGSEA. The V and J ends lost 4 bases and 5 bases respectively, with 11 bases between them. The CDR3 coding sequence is TGCAGCGTTGCTAAAGGGGTTACTGAAGCTTTCTTT. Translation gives CSVAKGVTEAFF. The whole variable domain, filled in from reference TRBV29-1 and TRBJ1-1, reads SAVISQKPSRDICQRGTSLTIQCQVDSQVTMMFWYRQQPGQSLTLIATANQGSEATYESGFVIDKFPISRPNLTFSTLTVSNMSPEDSSIYLCSVAKGVTEAFFGQGTRLTVV.

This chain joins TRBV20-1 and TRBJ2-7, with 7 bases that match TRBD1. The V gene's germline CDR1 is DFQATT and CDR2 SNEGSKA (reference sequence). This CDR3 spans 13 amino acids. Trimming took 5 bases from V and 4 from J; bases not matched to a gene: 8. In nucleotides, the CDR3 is TGCAGTGCTCGGGACAGAGTTCCTTACGAGCAGTACTTC. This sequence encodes CSARDRVPYEQYF.

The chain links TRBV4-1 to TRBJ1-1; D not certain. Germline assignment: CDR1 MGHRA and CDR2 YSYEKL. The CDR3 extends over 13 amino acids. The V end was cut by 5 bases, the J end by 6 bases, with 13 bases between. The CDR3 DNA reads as TGCGCCAGCAGCAACCGCGCGGGTTCTGAAGCTTTCTTT. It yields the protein CASSNRAGSEAFF.

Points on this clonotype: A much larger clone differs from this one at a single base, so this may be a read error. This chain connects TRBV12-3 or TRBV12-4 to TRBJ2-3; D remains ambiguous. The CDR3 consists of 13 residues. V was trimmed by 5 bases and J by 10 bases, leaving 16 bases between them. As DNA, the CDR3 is TGTGCCAGCAGTCTCTTAGGCCGCGGTGCGCAGTATTTT. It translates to CASSLLGRGAQYF.

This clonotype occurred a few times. The CDR3 sequence: CASSWDRLGQFF. As DNA, the CDR3 is TGTGCCAGCAGCTGGGACAGGCTTGGGCAGTTCTTC. The rearrangement joins TRBV12-3 or TRBV12-4 to TRBJ2-1; 8 positions agree with TRBD1. There are 12 residues in the CDR3. V gave up 6 bases and J gave up 12 bases; unmatched junction bases: 7.

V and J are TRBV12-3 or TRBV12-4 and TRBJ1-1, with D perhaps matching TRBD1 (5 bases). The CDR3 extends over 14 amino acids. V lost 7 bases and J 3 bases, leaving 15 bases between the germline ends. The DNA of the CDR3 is TGTGCCAGCAACCCCGGGACCGAACACACTGAAGCTTTCTTT. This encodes CASNPGTEHTEAFF.

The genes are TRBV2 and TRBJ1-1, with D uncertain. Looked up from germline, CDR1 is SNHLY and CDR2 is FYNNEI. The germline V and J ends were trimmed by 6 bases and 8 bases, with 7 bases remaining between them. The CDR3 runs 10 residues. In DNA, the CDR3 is TGTGCCAGCAGGGTGGCCGAAGCTTTCTTT. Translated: CASRVAEAFF.

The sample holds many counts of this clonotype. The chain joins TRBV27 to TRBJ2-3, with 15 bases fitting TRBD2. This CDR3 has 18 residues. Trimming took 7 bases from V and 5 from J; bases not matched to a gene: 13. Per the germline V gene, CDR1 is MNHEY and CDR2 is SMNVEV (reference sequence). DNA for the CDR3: TGTGCCAGCAATATGGGACTAGCGGGAGGTTCATCGGTAGATACGCAGTATTTT. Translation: CASNMGLAGGSSVDTQYF.

The CDR3 DNA is TGCAGCGTTGCGGGATCGGGTAGCTCCTACGAGCAGTACTTC. Translating it yields CSVAGSGSSYEQYF. The chain joins TRBV29-1 to TRBJ2-7; D is perhaps TRBD2 (5 bases). Between the trimmed V and J ends, which lost 4 bases and 0 bases, there was a span of 13 bases. From germline, CDR1 is SQVTM and CDR2 ANQGSEA. CDR3 length equals 14 residues.

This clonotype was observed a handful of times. Written as DNA, the CDR3 is TGCGCCAGCAGCCAAGCCGGACAGGGGAGCTCCTACAATGAGCAGTTCTTC. It yields the protein CASSQAGQGSSYNEQFF. The gene calls are TRBV4-1 and TRBJ2-1; 9 nucleotides match TRBD1. Trimming took 1 base from V and 0 from J; bases not matched to a gene: 4. This CDR3 spans 17 amino acids. The germline V gene encodes CDR1 MGHRA and CDR2 YSYEKL.

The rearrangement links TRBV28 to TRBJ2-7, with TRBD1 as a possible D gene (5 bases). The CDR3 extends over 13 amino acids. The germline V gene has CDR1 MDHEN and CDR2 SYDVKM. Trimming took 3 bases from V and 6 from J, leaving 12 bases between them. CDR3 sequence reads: CASSLGQGFEQYV. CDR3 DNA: TGTGCCAGCAGTTTGGGCCAGGGCTTCGAGCAGTACGTC.

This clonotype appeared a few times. DNA for the CDR3: TGTGCCAGCAGTCGTAGCGGGACTTGGCCAAATGAGCAGTTCTTC. Protein: CASSRSGTWPNEQFF. The chain combines TRBV27 with TRBJ2-1, with 8 positions matching TRBD2. V shed 5 bases, J shed 7 bases, and the junction held 10 bases outside the gene matches. The CDR3 loop spans 15 amino acids. The germline CDR1 and CDR2 sequences are MNHEY and SMNVEV (reference sequence).

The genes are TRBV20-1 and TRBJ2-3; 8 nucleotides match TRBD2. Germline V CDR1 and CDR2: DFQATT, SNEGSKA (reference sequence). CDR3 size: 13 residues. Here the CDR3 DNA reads TGCACGGGCCTGCGGGAGGGCACAGATACGCAGTATTTT. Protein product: CTGLREGTDTQYF.

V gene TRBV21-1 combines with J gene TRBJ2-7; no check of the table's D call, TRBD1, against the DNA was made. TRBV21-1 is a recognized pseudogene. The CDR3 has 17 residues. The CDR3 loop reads CASSTTRDRGGAYEQYF. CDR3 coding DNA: TGTGCCAGCAGCACCACCCGGGATAGGGGGGGGGCCTACGAGCAGTACTTC.

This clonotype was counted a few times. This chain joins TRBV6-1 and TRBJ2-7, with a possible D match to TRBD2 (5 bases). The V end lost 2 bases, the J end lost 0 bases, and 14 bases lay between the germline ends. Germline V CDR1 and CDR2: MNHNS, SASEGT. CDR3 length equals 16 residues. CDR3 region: CASSESVVGSSYEQYF. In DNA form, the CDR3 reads TGTGCCAGCAGTGAATCGGTAGTGGGGAGCTCCTACGAGCAGTACTTC.

CDR3 sequence (DNA): TGTGCCAGCACCTACCGGGACCCGAGGCCAGATACGCAGTATTTT. The encoded protein is CASTYRDPRPDTQYF. This sequence joins TRBV2 and TRBJ2-3; perhaps D is TRBD1 or TRBD2 (5 bases each). V was shortened by 7 bases and J by 4 bases, with 18 bases between the two germline ends. This CDR3 is 15 amino acids long. CDR1 is SNHLY and CDR2 is FYNNEI in the germline V gene. The whole variable domain, remainder taken from reference TRBV2 and TRBJ2-3, is EPEVTQTPSHQVTQMGQEVILRCVPISNHLYFYWYRQILGQKVEFLVSFYNNEISEKSEIFDDQFSVERPDGSNFTLKIRSTKLEDSAMYFCASTYRDPRPDTQYFGPGTRLTVL.

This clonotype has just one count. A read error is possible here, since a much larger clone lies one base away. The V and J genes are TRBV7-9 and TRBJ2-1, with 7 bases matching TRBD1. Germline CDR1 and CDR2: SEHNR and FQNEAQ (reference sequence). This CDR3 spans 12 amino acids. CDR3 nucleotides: TGTGCCAGCAGCTCTCACGGGACAGAGCAGCTCTTC. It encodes CASSSHGTEQLF.